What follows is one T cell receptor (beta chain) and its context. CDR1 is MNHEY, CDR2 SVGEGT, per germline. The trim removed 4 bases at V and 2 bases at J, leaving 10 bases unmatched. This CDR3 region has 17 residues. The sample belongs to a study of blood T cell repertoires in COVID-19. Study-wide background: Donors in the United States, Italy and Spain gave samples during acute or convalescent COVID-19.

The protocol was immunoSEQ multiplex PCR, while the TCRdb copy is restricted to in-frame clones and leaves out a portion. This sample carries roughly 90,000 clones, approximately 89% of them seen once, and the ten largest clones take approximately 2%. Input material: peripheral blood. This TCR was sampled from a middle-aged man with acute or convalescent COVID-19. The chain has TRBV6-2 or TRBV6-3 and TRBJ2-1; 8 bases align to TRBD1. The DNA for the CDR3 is TGTGCCAGCAGTTCCCACTCACAGGGGGTCCCCTACAATGAGCAGTTCTTC. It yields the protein CASSSHSQGVPYNEQFF.